One T cell receptor beta chain is described in this entry. Its specificity is not known. This sample stems from a study of a mutant IDH1 vaccine in newly diagnosed glioma. Study summary: Vaccination started 4-6 weeks after radiotherapy alone, or with temozolomide cycles. Before enrollment, the patients had been treated with radiotherapy alone, temozolomide alone, or both together. Most of them had received both.

CDR3 length: 16 residues. CDR1 and CDR2 (germline): MDHEN, SYDVKM. Trimming removed 2 bases from V and 7 bases from J; junction bases left unmatched: 11. TCRdb's copy holds only in-frame clones and misses some; the assay was immunoSEQ multiplex PCR. Altogether roughly 60,000 clones are present, approximately 84% being singletons, with the ten largest covering about 4%. As for time point: week 23, last vaccination. Each dose of the vaccine consisted of 300 ug of mutant IDH1 20-mer peptide, with topical imiquimod. The sample in question was PBMCs, obtained from a glioma patient whose treatment included an IDH1 peptide vaccine. This clonotype originated in a man aged 30 to 39 with glioma. This chain links TRBV28 with TRBJ1-2, with 9 nucleotides matching TRBD1. The CDR3 is CASSLSPGTGFRGYTF. The CDR3 coding sequence is TGTGCCAGCAGTTTAAGTCCCGGGACAGGGTTTCGTGGCTACACCTTC.